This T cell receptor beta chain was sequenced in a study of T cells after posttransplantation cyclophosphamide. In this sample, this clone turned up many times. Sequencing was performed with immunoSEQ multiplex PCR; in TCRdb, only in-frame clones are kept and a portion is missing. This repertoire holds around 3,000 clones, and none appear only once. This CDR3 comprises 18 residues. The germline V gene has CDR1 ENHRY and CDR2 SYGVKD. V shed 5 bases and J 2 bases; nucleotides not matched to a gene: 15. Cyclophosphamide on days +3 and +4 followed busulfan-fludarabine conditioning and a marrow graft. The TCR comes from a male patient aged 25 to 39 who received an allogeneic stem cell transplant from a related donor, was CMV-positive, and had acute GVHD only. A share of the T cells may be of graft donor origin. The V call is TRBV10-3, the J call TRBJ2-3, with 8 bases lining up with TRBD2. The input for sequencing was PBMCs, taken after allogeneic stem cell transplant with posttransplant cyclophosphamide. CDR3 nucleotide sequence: TGTGCCATCAGTCCATGCCGAAGCCTAGCGGGCATCACAGATACGCAGTATTTT. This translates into CAISPCRSLAGITDTQYF.